This TCR beta chain was retrieved from a study of blood T cell repertoires in COVID-19. Turning to the study itself: Samples representing acute and convalescent COVID-19 were sourced from the United States, Italy and Spain. In each case, the material was cDNA or gDNA derived from T cells, B-cell-depleted T cells, or PBMCs.

Authors' processing steps: Using reference gene primer amplification, nucleated cell counts were estimated. This table comes from immunoSEQ multiplex PCR, and its TCRdb copy is limited to in-frame clones, with some not included. The V and J calls and clone size come from that table; D and trimming were worked out from the DNA. The table includes more than 75,000 clones, 70% to 85% detected once. V was shortened by 8 bases and J by 3 bases, with 15 bases between the two germline ends. Germline V gene lookup returns CDR1 MNHEY and CDR2 SMNVEV (reference sequence). The CDR3 contains 14 residues. The sequence was collected from a human donor in a cohort sampled during active COVID-19. V usage is TRBV27 and J usage is TRBJ2-3, with D unclear. Sequenced input: peripheral blood. The CDR3 loop reads CASAVGFGTDTQYF. Written as DNA, the CDR3 is TGTGCCAGCGCAGTCGGGTTTGGTACAGATACGCAGTATTTT.